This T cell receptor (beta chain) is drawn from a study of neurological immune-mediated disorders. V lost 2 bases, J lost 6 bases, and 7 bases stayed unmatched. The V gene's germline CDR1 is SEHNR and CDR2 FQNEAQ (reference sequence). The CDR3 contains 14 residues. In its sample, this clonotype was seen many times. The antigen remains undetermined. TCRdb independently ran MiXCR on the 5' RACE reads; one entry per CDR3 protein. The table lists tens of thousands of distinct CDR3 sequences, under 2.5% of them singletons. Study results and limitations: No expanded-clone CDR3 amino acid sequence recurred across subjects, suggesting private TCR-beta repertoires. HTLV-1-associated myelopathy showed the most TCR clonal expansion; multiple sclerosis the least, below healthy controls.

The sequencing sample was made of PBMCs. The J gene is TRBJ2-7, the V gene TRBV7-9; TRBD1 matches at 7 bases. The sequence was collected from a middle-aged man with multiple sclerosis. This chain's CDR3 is CASSLPDRVSEQYF. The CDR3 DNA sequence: TGTGCCAGCAGCTTACCTGACAGGGTGTCCGAGCAGTACTTC.